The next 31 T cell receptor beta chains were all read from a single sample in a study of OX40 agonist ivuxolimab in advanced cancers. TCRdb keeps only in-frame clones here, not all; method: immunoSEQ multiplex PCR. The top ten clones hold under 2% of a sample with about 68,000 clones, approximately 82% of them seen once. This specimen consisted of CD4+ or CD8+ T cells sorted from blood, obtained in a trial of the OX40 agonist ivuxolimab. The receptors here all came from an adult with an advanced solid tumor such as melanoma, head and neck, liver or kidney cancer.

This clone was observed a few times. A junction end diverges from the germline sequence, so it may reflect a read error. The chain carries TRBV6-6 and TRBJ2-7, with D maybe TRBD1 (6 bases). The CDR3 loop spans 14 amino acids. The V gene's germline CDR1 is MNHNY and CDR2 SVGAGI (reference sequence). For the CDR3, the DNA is TGTGCCAGCAGTTACTCGTCGGGCGCAGACAGGCCCCTCTTC. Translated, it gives CASSYSSGADRPLF.

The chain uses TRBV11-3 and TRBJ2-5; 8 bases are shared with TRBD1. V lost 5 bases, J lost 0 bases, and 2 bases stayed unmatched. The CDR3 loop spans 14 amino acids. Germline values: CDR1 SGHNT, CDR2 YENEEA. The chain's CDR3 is CASSPDRDQETQYF. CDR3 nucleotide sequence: TGTGCCAGCAGCCCGGACAGGGACCAAGAGACCCAGTACTTC.

The CDR3, as DNA: TGTGCCAGTAGCCTTCGTCTTGGGCGGCCCCCGTTCTCCTACGAGCAGTACTTC. Translated, it gives CASSLRLGRPPFSYEQYF. The chain employs TRBV19 and TRBJ2-7; unclear D gene. In germline, CDR1 is LNHDA, CDR2 SQIVND (reference sequence). Trimming shortened V by 6 bases and J by 0 bases, and 24 bases separated the two germline ends. The CDR3 contains 18 residues.

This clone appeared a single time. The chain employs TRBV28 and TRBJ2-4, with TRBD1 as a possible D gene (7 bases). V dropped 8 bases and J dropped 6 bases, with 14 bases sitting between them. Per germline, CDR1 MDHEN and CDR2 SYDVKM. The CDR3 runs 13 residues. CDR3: CASRGGGRNIQYF. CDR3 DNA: TGTGCCAGCCGCGGAGGGGGCCGAAACATTCAGTACTTC.

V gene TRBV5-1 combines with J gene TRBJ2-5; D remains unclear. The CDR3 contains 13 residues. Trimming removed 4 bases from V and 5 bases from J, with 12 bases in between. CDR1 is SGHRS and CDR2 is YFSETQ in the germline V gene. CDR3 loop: CASSLLGVETQYF. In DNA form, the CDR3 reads TGCGCCAGCAGCCTCCTCGGCGTTGAGACCCAGTACTTC.

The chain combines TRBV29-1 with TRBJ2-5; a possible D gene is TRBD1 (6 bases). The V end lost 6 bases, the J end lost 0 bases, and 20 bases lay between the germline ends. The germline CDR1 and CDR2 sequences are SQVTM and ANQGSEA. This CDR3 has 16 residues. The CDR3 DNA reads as TGCAGCGTAGGCAACTTTGGGGGCGGCGACCAAGAGACCCAGTACTTC. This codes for CSVGNFGGGDQETQYF.

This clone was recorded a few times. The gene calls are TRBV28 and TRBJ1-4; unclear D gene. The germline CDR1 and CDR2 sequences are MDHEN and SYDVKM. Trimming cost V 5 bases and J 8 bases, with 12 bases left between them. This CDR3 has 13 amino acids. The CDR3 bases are TGTGCCAGCAGTCTTAGGTTTAGGGAAAAACTGTTTTTT. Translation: CASSLRFREKLFF.

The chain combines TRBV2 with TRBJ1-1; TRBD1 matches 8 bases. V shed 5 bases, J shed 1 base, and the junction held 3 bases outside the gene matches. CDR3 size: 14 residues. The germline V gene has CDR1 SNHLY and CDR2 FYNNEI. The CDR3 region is CASSTGQGNTEAFF. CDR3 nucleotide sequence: TGTGCCAGCAGTACAGGACAGGGGAACACTGAAGCTTTCTTT.

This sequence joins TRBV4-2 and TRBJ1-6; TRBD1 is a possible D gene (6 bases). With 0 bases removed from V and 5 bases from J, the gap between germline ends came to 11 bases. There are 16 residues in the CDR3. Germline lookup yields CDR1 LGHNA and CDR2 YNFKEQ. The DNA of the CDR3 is TGTGCCAGCAGCCAAGATCCGTGGACAGATAATTCACCCCTCCACTTT. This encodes CASSQDPWTDNSPLHF.

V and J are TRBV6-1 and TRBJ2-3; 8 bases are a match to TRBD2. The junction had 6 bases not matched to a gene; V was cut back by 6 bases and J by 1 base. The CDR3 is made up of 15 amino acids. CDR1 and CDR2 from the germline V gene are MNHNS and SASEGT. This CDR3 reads CASSVAGLRTDTQYF. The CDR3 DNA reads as TGTGCCAGCAGCGTAGCGGGACTCCGCACAGATACGCAGTATTTT.

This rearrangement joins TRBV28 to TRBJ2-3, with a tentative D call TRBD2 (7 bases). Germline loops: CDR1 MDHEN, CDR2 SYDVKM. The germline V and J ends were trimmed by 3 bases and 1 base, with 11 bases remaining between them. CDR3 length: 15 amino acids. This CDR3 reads CASSFRGGRTDTQYF. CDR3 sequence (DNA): TGTGCCAGCAGTTTCAGGGGAGGGCGCACAGATACGCAGTATTTT.

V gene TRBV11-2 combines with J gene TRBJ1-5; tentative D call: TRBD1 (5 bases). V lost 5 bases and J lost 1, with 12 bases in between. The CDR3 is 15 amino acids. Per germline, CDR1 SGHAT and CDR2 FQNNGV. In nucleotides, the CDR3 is TGTGCCAGCAGCCTGGGGACGGGGAGCAATCAGCCCCAGCATTTT. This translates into CASSLGTGSNQPQHF.

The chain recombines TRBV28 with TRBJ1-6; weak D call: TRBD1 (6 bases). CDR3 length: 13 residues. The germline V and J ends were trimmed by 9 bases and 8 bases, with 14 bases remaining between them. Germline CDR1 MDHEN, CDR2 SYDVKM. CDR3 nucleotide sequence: TGTGCCAGTTTCGACAGGAAGGATTCACCCCTCCACTTT. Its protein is CASFDRKDSPLHF.

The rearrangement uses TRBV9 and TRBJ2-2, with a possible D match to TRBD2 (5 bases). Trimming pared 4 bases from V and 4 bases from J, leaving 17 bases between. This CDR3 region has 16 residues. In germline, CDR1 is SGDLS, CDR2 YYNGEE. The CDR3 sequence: CASSTSERGLTGELFF. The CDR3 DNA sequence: TGTGCCAGCAGCACTTCGGAGAGAGGGCTCACCGGGGAGCTGTTTTTT.

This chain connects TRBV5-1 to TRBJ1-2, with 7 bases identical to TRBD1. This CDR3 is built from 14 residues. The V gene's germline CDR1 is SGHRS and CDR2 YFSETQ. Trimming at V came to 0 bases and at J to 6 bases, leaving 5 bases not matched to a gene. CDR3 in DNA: TGCGCCAGCAGCTTGGAAGGAACAGGGGATGGCTACACCTTC. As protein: CASSLEGTGDGYTF.

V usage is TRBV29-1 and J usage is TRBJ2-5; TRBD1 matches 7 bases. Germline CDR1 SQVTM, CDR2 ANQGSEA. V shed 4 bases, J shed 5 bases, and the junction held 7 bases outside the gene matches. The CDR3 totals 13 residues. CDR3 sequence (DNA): TGCAGCGTTGCCGGGCTGACAGGGGAGACCCAGTACTTC. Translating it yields CSVAGLTGETQYF.

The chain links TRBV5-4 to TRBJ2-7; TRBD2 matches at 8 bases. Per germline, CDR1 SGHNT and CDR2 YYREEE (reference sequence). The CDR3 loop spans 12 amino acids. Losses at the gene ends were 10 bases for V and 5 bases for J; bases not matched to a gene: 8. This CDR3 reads CAGGREDDEQYF. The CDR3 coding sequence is TGTGCCGGCGGGCGGGAGGACGACGAGCAGTACTTC.

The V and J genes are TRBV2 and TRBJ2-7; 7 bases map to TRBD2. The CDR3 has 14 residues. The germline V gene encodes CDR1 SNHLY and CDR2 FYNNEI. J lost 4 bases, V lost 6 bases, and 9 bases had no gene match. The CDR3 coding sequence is TGTGCCAGCAGACTTAGCGGGCTAGGTTACGAGCAGTACTTC. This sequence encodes CASRLSGLGYEQYF.

Written as DNA, the CDR3 is TGTGCCAGCAGCTTGTCTACCTCGGAATCAGACAATGAGCAGTTCTTC. This translates into CASSLSTSESDNEQFF. The chain employs TRBV7-2 and TRBJ2-1; D not resolved. The CDR3 runs to 16 residues. V shed 3 bases and J shed 5 bases, with 17 bases lying between them. Germline V gene data show CDR1 as SGHTA and CDR2 as FQGNSA.

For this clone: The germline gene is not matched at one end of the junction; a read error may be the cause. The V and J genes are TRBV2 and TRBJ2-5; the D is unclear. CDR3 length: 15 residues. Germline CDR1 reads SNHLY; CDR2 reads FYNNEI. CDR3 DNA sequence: TGTGCCAGCAATGAAGACGAGCGAGGTGCCGAGACCCAGTACTTC. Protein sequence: CASNEDERGAETQYF.

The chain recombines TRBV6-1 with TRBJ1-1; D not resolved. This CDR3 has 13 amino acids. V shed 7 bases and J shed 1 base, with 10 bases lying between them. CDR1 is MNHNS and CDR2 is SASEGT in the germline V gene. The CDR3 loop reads CASIDLQNTEAFF. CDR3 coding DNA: TGTGCCAGCATAGACCTACAGAACACTGAAGCTTTCTTT.

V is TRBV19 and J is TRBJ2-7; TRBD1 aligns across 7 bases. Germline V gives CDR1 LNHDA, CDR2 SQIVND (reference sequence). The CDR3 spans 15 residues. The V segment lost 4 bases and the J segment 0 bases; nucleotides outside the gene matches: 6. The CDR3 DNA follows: TGTGCCAGTAGTAGAGGACAGGAAGGCTCCTACGAGCAGTACTTC. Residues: CASSRGQEGSYEQYF.

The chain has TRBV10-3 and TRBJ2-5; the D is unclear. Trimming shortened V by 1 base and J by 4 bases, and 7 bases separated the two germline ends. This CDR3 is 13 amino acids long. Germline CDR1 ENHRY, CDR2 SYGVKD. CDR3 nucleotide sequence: TGTGCCATCAGTGAGTTTTCCCGAGAGACCCAGTACTTC. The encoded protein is CAISEFSRETQYF.

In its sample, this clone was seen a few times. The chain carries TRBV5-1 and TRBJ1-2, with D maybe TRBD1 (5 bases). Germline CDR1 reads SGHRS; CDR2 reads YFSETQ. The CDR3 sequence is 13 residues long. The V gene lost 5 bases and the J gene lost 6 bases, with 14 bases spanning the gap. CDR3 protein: CASRPGTGDGYTF. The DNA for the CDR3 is TGCGCCAGCAGGCCCGGGACTGGCGATGGCTACACCTTC.

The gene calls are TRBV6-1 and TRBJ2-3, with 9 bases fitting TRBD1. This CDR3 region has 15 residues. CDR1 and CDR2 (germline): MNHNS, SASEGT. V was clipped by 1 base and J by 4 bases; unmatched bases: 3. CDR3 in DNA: TGTGCCAGCAGTGAAGGGGGACAGGGACCAGATACGCAGTATTTT. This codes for CASSEGGQGPDTQYF.

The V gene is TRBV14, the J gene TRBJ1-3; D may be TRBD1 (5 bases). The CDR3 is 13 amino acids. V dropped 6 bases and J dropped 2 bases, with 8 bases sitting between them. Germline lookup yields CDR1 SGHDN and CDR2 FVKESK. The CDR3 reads CASRVGAGNTIYF. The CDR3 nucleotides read TGTGCCAGCAGAGTAGGGGCTGGAAACACCATATATTTT.

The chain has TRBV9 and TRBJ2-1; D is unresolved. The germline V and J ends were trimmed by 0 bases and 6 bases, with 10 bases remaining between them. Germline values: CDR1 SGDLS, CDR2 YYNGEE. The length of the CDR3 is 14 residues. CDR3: CASSVGSFGNEQFF. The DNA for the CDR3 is TGTGCCAGCAGCGTAGGCAGTTTCGGCAATGAGCAGTTCTTC.

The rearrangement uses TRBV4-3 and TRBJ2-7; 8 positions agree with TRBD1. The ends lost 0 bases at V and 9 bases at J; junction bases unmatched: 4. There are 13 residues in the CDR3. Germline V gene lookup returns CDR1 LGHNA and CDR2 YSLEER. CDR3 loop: CASSQDGGTGQYF. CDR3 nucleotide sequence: TGCGCCAGCAGCCAAGATGGGGGGACAGGGCAGTACTTC.

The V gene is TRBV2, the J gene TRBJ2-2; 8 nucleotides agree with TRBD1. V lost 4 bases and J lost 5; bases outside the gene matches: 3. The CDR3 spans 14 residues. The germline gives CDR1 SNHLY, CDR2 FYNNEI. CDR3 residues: CASSARGRTGELFF. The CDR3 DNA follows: TGTGCCAGCAGTGCCAGGGGGCGTACCGGGGAGCTGTTTTTT. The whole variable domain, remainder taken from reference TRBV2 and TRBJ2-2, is EPEVTQTPSHQVTQMGQEVILRCVPISNHLYFYWYRQILGQKVEFLVSFYNNEISEKSEIFDDQFSVERPDGSNFTLKIRSTKLEDSAMYFCASSARGRTGELFFGEGSRLTVL.

This chain's CDR3 is CASSGGTGGFYEQYF. The CDR3 DNA follows: TGTGCCAGCAGTGGGGGGACAGGGGGCTTCTACGAGCAGTACTTC. The chain recombines TRBV25-1 with TRBJ2-7; TRBD1 matches at 12 bases. There are 15 residues in the CDR3. Germline trimming cut 4 bases from V and 3 bases from J; bases unmatched to any gene: 4. Germline values: CDR1 MGHDK, CDR2 SYGVNS.

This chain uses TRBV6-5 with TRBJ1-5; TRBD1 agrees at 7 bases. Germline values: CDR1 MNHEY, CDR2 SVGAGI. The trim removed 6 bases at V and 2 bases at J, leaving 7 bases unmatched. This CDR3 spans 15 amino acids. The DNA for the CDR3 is TGTGCCAGCAGGAAGGGGGCGGGGGGCAATCAGCCCCAGCATTTT. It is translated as CASRKGAGGNQPQHF.